This TCR beta chain was found in a study of prognosis after radiotherapy for stage I lung cancer. Study overall: It was between April 2018 and 2019 that stage I non-small cell lung cancer patients were enrolled. The non-small cell lung cancer patients were all considered medically inoperable, with comorbidities accounting for this in 12 of them.

CDR1 and CDR2 (germline): MNHEY, SVGEGT. The CDR3 is 15 residues long. The V end lost 5 bases, the J end lost 8 bases, and 19 bases lay between the germline ends. The study, taken as a whole, reports: Median unique TCR clone counts of approximately 9,100 versus 7,200 showed a fall after stereotactic body radiation therapy. Patients who developed distant metastases had lower Shannon entropy after stereotactic body radiation therapy.

Amplification of TCR beta CDR3 from genomic DNA used two-round multiplex PCR. The authors ran first-round PCR with primers specific to each TRBV and TRBJ gene. TCRdb re-called the multiplex PCR reads with MiXCR, one entry per CDR3 protein. Of more than 13,000 distinct CDR3 sequences in the sample, about 27% were seen once. This clonotype appeared once. Its antigen is unidentified. The TCR comes from a donor aged 50 or older with non-small cell lung cancer. This chain uses TRBV6-2 or TRBV6-3 with TRBJ1-5, with D unresolved. The sequencing here drew on PBMCs, taken before or after stereotactic body radiation therapy (not recorded which). The CDR3 sequence: CASSEVTSSGKPQHF. Written as DNA, the CDR3 is TGTGCCAGCAGTGAGGTTACAAGTTCGGGGAAGCCCCAGCATTTT.